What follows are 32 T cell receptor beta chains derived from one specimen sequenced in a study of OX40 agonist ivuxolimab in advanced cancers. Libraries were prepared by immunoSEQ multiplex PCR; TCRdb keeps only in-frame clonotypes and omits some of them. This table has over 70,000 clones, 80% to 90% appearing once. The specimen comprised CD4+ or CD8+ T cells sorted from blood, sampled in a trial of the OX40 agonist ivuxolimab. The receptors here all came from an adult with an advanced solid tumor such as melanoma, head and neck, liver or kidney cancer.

CDR3 region: CASSSAYYSNQPQHF. Here the CDR3 DNA reads TGTGCCAGCAGTTCTGCATATTATAGCAATCAGCCCCAGCATTTT. This chain connects TRBV6-6 to TRBJ1-5, with D uncertain. There are 15 residues in the CDR3. The germline V and J ends were trimmed by 4 bases and 0 bases, with 10 bases remaining between them. Germline values: CDR1 MNHNY, CDR2 SVGAGI (reference sequence).

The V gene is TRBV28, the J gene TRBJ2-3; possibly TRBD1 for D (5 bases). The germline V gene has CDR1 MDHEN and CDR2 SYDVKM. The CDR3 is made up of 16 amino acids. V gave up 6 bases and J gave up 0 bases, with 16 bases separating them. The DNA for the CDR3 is TGTGCCAGCAGCTACCAGGGATTCTCTAGCACAGATACGCAGTATTTT. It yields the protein CASSYQGFSSTDTQYF. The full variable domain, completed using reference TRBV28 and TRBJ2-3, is DVKVTQSSRYLVKRTGEKVFLECVQDMDHENMFWYRQDPGLGLRLIYFSYDVKMKEKGDIPEGYSVSREKKERFSLILESASTNQTSMYLCASSYQGFSSTDTQYFGPGTRLTVL.

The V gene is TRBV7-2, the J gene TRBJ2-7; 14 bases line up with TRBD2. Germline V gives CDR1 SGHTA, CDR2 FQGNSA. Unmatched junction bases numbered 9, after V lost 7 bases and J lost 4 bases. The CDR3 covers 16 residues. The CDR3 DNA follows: TGTGCCAGCATCTCCGGGACTAGCGGGGGCGTTTACGAGCAGTACTTC. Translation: CASISGTSGGVYEQYF.

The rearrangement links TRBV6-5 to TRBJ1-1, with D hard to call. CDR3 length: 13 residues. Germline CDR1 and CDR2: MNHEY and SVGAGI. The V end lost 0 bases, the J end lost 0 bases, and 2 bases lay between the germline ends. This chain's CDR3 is CASSYSVNTEAFF. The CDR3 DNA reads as TGTGCCAGCAGTTACTCGGTGAACACTGAAGCTTTCTTT.

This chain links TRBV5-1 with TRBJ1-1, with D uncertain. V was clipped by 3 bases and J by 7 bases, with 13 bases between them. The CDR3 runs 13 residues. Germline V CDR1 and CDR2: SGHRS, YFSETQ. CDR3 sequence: CASSYGQHLEAFF. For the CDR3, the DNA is TGCGCCAGCAGCTACGGGCAGCACCTTGAAGCTTTCTTT.

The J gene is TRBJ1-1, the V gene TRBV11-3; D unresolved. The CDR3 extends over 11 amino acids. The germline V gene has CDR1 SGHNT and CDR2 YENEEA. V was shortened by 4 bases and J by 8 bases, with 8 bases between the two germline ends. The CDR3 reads CASSSGREAFF. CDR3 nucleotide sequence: TGTGCCAGCAGCTCTGGAAGGGAAGCTTTCTTT.

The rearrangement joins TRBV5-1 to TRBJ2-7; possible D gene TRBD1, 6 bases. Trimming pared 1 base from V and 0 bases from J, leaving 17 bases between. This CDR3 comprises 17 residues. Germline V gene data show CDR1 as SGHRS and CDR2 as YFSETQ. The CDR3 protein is CASSLRTAEPSSYEQYF. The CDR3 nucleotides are TGCGCCAGCAGCTTGCGGACAGCCGAACCGAGCTCCTACGAGCAGTACTTC. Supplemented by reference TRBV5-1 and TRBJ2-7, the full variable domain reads KAGVTQTPRYLIKTRGQQVTLSCSPISGHRSVSWYQQTPGQGLQFLFEYFSETQRNKGNFPGRFSGRQFSNSRSEMNVSTLELGDSALYLCASSLRTAEPSSYEQYFGPGTRLTVT.

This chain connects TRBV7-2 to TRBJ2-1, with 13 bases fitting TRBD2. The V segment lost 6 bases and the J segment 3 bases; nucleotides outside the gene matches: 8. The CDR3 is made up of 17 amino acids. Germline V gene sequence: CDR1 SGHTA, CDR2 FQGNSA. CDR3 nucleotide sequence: TGTGCCAGCAGACTTACTAGCGGGGGGGCTGTCTACAATGAGCAGTTCTTC. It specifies CASRLTSGGAVYNEQFF.

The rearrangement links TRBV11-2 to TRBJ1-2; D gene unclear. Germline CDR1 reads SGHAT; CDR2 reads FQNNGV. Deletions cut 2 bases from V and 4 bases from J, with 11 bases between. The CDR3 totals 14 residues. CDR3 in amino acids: CASSLRQASYGYTF. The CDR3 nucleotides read TGTGCCAGCAGCTTACGGCAGGCTAGCTATGGCTACACCTTC. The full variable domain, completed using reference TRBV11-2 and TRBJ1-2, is EAGVAQSPRYKIIEKRQSVAFWCNPISGHATLYWYQQILGQGPKLLIQFQNNGVVDDSQLPKDRFSAERLKGVDSTLKIQPAKLEDSAVYLCASSLRQASYGYTFGSGTRLTVV.

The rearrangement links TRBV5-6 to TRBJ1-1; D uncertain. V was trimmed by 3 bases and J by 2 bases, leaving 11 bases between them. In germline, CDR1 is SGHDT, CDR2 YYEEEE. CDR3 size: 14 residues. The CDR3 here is CASSSAGRNTEAFF. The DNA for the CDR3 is TGTGCCAGCAGCTCCGCGGGGAGAAACACTGAAGCTTTCTTT.

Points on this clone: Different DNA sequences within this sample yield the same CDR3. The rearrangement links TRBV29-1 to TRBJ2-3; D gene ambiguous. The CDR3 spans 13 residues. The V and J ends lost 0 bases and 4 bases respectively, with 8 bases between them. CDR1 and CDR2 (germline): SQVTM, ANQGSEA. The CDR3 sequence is CSVEDSRADTQYF. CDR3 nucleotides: TGCAGCGTTGAAGACAGTAGGGCAGATACGCAGTATTTT.

The CDR3 here is CASSSRRGAADTQYF. CDR3 sequence (DNA): TGTGCCAGCAGCTCCCGGCGTGGGGCAGCAGATACGCAGTATTTT. The chain uses TRBV7-2 and TRBJ2-3, with a tentative D call TRBD1 (5 bases). The germline CDR1 and CDR2 sequences are SGHTA and FQGNSA. CDR3 length: 15 residues. Between the trimmed V and J ends, which lost 4 bases and 4 bases, there was a span of 15 bases.

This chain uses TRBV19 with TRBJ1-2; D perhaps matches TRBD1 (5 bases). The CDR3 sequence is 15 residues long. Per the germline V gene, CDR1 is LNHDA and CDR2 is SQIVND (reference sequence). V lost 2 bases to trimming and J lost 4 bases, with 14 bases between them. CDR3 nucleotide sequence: TGTGCCAGTAGTATACCGGGACTAATCGGCTATGGCTACACCTTC. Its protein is CASSIPGLIGYGYTF.

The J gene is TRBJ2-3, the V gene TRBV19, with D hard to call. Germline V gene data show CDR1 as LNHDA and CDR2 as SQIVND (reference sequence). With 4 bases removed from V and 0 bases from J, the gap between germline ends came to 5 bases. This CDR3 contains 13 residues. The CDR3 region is CASSKDSTDTQYF. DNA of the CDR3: TGTGCCAGTAGTAAAGACAGCACAGATACGCAGTATTTT.

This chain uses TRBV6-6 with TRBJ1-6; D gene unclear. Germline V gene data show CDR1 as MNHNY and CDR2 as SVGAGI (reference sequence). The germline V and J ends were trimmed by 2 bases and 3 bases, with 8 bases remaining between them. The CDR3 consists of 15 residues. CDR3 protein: CASSYEINYNSPLHF. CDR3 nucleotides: TGTGCCAGCAGTTACGAGATCAACTATAATTCACCCCTCCACTTT.

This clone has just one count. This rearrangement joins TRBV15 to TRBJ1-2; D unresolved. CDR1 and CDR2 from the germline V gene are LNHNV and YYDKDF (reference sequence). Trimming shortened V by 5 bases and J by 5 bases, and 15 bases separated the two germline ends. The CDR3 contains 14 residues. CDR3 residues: CATSAASRGYGYTF. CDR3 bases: TGTGCCACCAGCGCCGCCAGCCGAGGATATGGCTACACCTTC.

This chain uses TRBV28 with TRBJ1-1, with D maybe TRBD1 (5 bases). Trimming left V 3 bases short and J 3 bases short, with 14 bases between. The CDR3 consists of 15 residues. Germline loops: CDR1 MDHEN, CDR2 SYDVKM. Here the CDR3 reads CASSFVMRGHTEAFF. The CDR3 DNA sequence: TGTGCCAGCAGTTTCGTGATGAGGGGCCACACTGAAGCTTTCTTT.

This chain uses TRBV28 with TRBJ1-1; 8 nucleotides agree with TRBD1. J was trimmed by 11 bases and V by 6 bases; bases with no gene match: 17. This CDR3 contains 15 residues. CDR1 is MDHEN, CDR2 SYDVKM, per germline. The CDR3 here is CASSPLRQGLQGAFF. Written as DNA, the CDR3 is TGTGCCAGCAGCCCCCTAAGACAGGGGCTCCAGGGCGCTTTCTTT.

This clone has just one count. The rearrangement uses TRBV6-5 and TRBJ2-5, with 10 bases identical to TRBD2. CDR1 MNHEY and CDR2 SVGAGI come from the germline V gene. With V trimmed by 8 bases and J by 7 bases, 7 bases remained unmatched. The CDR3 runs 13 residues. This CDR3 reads CASFASGGGTQYF. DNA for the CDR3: TGTGCCAGCTTCGCTAGCGGGGGTGGGACCCAGTACTTC.

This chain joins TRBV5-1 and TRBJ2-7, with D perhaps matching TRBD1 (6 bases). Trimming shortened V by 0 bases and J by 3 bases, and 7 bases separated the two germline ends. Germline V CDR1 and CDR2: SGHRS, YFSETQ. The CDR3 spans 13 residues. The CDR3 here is CASSLEDSYEQYF. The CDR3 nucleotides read TGCGCCAGCAGCTTGGAGGACAGCTACGAGCAGTACTTC.

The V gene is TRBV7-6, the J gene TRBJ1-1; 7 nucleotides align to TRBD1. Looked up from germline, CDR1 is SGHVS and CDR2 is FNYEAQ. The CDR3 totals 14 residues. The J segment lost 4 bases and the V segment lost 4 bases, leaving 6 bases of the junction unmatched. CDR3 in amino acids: CASSSQGVTTEAFF. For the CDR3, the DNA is TGTGCCAGCAGCTCTCAGGGGGTGACCACTGAAGCTTTCTTT.

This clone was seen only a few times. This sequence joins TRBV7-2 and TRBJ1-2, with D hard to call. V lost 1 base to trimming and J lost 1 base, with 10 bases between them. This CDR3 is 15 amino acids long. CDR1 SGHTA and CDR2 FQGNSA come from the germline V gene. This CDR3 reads CASSLGQLRNYGYTF. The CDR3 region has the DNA TGTGCCAGCAGCTTAGGGCAACTACGTAACTATGGCTACACCTTC.

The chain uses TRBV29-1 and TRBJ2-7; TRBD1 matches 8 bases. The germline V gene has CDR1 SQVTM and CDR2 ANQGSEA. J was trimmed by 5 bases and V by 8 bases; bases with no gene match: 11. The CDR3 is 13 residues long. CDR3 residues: CSLLDRAQNEQYF. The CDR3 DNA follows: TGCAGCCTTTTGGACAGGGCGCAGAACGAGCAGTACTTC.

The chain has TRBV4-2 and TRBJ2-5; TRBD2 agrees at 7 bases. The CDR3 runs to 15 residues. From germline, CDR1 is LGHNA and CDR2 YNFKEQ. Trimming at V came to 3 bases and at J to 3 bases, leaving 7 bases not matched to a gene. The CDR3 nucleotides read TGTGCCAGCAGCCAGGGGGGAGCGGGGAAAGAGACCCAGTACTTC. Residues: CASSQGGAGKETQYF.

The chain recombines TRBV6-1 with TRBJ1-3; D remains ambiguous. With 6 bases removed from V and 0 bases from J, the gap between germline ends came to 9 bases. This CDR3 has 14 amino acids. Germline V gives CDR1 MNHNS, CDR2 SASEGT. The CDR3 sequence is CASSEGYSGNTIYF. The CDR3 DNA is TGTGCCAGCAGCGAGGGTTACTCTGGAAACACCATATATTTT.

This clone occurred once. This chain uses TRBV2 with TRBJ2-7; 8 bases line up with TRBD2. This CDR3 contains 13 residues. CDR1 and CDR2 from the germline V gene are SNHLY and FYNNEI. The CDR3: CSAGGGTLYEQYF. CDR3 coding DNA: TGTTCGGCCGGCGGGGGGACCCTCTACGAGCAGTACTTC.

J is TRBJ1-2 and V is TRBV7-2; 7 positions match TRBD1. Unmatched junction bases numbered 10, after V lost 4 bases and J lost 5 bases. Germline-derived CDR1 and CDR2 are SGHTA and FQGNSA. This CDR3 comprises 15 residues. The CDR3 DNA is TGTGCCAGCAGCTCGAATCCGGGACAGAAATATGGCTACACCTTC. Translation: CASSSNPGQKYGYTF.

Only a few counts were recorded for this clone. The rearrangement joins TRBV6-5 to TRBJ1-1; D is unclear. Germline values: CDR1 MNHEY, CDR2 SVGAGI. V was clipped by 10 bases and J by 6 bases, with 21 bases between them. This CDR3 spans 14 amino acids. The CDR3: CAIEARSGSAEAFF. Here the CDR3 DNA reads TGTGCCATCGAGGCCAGATCGGGGAGCGCTGAAGCTTTCTTT.

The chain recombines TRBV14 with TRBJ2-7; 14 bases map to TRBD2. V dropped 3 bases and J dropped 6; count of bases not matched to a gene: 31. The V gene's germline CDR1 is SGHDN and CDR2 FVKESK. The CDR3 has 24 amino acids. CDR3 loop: CASSHIPIRESAGLAGGPRGEQYF. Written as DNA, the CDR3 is TGTGCCAGCAGCCACATCCCTATCAGAGAATCCGCCGGACTAGCGGGGGGACCTCGTGGCGAGCAGTACTTC. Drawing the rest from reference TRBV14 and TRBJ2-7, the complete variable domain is EAGVTQFPSHSVIEKGQTVTLRCDPISGHDNLYWYRRVMGKEIKFLLHFVKESKQDESGMPNNRFLAERTGGTYSTLKVQPAELEDSGVYFCASSHIPIRESAGLAGGPRGEQYFGPGTRLTVT.

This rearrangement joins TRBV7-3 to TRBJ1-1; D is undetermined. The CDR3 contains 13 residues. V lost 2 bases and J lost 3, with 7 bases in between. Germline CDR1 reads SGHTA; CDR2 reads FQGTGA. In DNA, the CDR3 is TGTGCCAGCAGCTTATCTACAGACACTGAAGCTTTCTTT. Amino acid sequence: CASSLSTDTEAFF.

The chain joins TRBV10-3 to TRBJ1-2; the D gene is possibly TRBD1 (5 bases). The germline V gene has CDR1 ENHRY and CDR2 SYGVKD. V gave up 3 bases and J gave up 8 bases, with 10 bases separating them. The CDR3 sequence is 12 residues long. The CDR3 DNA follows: TGTGCCATCAGTGAATCTGGGGCCGGCTACACCTTC. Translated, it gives CAISESGAGYTF.

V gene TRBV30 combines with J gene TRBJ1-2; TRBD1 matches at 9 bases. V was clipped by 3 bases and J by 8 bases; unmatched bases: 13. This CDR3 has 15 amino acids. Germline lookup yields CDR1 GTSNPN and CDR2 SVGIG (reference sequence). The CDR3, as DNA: TGTGCCTGGAGGACCCCCCCCGGGACAGGGATCGGCTACACCTTC. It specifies CAWRTPPGTGIGYTF.